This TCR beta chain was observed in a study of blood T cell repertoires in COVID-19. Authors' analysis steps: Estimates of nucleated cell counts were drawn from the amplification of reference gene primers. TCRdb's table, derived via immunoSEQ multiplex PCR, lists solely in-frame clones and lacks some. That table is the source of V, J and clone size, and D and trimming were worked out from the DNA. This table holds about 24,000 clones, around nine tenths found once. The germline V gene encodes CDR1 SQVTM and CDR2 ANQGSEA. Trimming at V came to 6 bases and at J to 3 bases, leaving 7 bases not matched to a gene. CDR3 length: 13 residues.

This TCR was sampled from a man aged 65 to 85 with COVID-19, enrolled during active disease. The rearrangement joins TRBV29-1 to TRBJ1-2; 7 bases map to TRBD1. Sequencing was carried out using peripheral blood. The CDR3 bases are TGCAGCGTCTCCGGACAGGTGGACTATGGCTACACCTTC. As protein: CSVSGQVDYGYTF.